The source of this T cell receptor beta chain is a study of T cell responses to AZD1222 COVID-19 vaccine. Study-wide results and caveats: Donors, mostly white British, included more females; clonal diversity was possibly underestimated.

The sample holds one count of this clone. Its antigen is as yet unknown. This CDR3 has 15 residues. Germline-derived CDR1 and CDR2 are SGHRS and YFSETQ. V gave up 4 bases and J gave up 3 bases; unmatched junction bases: 7. Sequencing was performed with immunoSEQ multiplex PCR; in TCRdb, only in-frame clones are kept and a portion is missing. The sample records 95,000 to 110,000 clones, around 92% being singletons. The starting material was peripheral blood, obtained 28 days after the second AZD1222 dose. The chain joins TRBV5-1 to TRBJ2-1; 7 nucleotides match TRBD1. This receptor was identified in an adult who received the AZD1222 COVID-19 vaccine. DNA for the CDR3: TGCGCCAGCAGCACCGGGACAGAGTACTACAATGAGCAGTTCTTC. This gives the protein CASSTGTEYYNEQFF.